This T cell receptor beta chain is drawn from a study of graft-versus-host responses after intestinal transplantation. Whole-study results and caveats: An association linked early post-transplant HvG declines with peak circulating GvH clone levels.

Using immunoSEQ multiplex PCR, the repertoire was profiled, and TCRdb retains in-frame clones only, with some absent. The sample consists of 13,000 to 15,000 clones, around two thirds of them appearing once. V lost 1 base and J lost 2; bases outside the gene matches: 3. This CDR3 is 14 amino acids long. Germline CDR1 reads GTSNPN; CDR2 reads SVGIG (reference sequence). As regards this clone: The antigen remains unidentified.

Tissue from the graft was processed to free its intraepithelial and lamina propria lymphocytes. The source of this sequence is a human patient who received an intestinal transplant, so some T cells may come from the graft donor. Sequenced here: ileum tissue, sampled 16 days after intestinal transplant. This rearrangement joins TRBV30 to TRBJ2-7; 9 bases line up with TRBD1. CDR3 coding DNA: TGTGCCTGGAGTGCCGGGACAGGGACCTACGAGCAGTACTTC. The encoded protein is CAWSAGTGTYEQYF. The variable domain in full, with the rest retrieved from reference TRBV30 and TRBJ2-7, is SQTIHQWPATLVQPVGSPLSLECTVEGTSNPNLYWYRQAAGRGLQLLFYSVGIGQISSEVPQNLSASRPQDRQFILSSKKLLLSDSGFYLCAWSAGTGTYEQYFGPGTRLTVT.